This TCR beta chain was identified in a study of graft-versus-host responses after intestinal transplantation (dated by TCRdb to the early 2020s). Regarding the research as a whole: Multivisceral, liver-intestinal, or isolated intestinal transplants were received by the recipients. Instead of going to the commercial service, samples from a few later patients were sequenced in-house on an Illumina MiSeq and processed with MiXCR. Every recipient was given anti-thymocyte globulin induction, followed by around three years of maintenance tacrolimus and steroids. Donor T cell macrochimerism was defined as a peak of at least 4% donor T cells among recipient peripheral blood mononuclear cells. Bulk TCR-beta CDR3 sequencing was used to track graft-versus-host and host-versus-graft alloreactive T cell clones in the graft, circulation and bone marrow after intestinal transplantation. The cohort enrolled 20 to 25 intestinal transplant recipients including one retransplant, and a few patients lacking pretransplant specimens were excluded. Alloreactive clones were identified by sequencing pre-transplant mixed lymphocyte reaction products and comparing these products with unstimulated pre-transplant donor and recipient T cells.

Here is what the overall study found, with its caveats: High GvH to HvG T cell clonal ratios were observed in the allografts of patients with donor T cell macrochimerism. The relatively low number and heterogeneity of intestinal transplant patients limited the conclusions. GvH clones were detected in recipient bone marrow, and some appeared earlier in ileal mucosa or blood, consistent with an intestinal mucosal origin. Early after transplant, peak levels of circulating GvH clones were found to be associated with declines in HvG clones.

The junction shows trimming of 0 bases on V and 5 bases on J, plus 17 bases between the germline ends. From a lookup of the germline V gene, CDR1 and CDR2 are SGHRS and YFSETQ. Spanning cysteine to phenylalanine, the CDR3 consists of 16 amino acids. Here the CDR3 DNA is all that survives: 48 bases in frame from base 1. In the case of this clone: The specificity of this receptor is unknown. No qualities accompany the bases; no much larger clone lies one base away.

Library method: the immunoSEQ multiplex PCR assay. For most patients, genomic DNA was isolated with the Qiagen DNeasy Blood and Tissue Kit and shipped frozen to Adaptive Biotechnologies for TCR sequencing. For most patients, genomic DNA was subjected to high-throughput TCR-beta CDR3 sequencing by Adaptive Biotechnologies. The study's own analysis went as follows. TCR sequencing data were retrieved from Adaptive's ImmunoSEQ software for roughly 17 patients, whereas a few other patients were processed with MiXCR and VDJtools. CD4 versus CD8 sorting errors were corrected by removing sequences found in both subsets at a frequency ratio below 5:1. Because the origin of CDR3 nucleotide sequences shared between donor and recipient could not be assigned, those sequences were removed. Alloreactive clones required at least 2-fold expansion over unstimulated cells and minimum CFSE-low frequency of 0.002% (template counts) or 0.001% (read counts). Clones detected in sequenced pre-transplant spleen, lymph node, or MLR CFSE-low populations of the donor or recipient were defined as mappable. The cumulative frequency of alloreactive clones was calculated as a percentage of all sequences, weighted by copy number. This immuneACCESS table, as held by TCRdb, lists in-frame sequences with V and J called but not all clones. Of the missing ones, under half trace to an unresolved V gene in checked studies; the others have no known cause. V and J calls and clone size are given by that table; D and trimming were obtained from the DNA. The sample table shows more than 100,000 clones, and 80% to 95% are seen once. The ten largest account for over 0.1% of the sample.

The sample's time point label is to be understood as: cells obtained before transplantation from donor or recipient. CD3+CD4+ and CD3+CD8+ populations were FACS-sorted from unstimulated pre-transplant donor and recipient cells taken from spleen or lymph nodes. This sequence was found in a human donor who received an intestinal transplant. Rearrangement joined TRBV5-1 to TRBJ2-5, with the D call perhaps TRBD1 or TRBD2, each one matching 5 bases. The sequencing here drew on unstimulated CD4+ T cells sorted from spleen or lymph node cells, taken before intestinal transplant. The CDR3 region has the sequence CASSLALASWGETQYF. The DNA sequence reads TGCGCCAGCAGCTTGGCCCTGGCTAGTTGGGGGGAGACCCAGTACTTC. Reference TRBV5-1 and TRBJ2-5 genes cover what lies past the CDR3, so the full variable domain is KAGVTQTPRYLIKTRGQQVTLSCSPISGHRSVSWYQQTPGQGLQFLFEYFSETQRNKGNFPGRFSGRQFSNSRSEMNVSTLELGDSALYLCASSLALASWGETQYFGPGTRLLVL.